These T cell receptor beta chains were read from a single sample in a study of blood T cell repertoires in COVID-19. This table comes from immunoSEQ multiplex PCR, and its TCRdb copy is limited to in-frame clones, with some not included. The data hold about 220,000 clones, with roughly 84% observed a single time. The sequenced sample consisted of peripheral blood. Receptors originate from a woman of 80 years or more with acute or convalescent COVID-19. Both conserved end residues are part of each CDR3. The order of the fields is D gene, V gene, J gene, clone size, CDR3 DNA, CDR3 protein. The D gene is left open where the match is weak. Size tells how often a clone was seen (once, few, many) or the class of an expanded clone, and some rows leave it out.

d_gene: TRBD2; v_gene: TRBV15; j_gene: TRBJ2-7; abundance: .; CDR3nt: TGTGCCACCAGCCAGGGACTAGCGTATACCTACGAGCAGTACTTC; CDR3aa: CATSQGLAYTYEQYF
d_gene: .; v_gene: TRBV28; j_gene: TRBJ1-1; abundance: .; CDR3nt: TGTGCCAGCACTTACAGCGGTTACACTGAAGCTTTCTTT; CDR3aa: CASTYSGYTEAFF
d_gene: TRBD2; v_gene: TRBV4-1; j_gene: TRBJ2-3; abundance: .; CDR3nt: TGCGCCAGCAGCCAACAGGCTAGCGGGGGGCGAGATACGCAGTATTTT; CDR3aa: CASSQQASGGRDTQYF
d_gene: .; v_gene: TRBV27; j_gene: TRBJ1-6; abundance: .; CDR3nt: TGTGCCAGCAGTCCAGGCAGCCTCCTTAATTCACCCCTCCACTTT; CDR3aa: CASSPGSLLNSPLHF
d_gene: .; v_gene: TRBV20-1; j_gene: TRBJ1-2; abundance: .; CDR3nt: TGCAGTGCTAGTCCACAGGGTAGTGGCTATGGCTACACCTTC; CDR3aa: CSASPQGSGYGYTF
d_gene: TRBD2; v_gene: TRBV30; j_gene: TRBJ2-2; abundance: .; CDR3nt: TGTGCCTGGAGGGGGCGGGGGGCCCGCACCGGGGAGCTGTTTTTT; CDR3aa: CAWRGRGARTGELFF
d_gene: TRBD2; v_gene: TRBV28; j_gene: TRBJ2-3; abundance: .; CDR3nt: TGTGCCAGCAGTTCCCCCCCTAGCGGGACCACAGATACGCAGTATTTT; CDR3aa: CASSSPPSGTTDTQYF
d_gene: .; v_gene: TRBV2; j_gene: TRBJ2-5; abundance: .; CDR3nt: TGTGCCAGCAGTGCCTTACAAGAGACCCAGTACTTC; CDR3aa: CASSALQETQYF
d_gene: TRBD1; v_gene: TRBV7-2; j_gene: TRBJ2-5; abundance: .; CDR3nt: TGTGCCAGCAGCTTAGCGGGACAGTTACTAGAGACCCAGTACTTC; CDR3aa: CASSLAGQLLETQYF
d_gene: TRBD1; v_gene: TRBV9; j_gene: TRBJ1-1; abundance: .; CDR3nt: TGTGCCAGCAGCACGAGGACAGGGGGGAACACTGAAGCTTTCTTT; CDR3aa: CASSTRTGGNTEAFF
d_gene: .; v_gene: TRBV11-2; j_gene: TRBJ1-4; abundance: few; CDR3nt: TGTGCCAGCAGCTTAATCGGTAATAATGAAAAACTGTTTTTT; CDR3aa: CASSLIGNNEKLFF
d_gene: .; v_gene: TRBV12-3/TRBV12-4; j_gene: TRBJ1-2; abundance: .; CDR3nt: TGTGCCAGCAGTTTAGGACAGGCGCATGGCTACACCTTC; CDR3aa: CASSLGQAHGYTF
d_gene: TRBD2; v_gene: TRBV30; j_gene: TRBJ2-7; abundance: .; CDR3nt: TGTGCCTGGAATCCAGGACTAGCCTACGAGCAGTACTTC; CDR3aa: CAWNPGLAYEQYF
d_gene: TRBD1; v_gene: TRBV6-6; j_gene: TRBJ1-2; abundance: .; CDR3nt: TGTGCCAGCAGCCAACTACAGGGGGCGGTTGGCTACACCTTC; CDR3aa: CASSQLQGAVGYTF
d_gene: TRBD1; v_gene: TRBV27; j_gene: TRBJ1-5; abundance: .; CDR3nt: TGTGCCAGCAGCCCGGACAGGGTATTGGGACAGCCCCAGCATTTT; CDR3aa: CASSPDRVLGQPQHF
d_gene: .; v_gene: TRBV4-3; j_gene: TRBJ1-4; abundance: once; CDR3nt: TGCGCCAGCAGCCCTCAAGGAGGTCGAGGCGATGAAAAACTGTTTTTT; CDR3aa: CASSPQGGRGDEKLFF
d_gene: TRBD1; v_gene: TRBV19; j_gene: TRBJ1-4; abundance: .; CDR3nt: TGTGCCAGTAGTATGTGGACAGGGACCAATTTTGAAAAACTGTTTTTT; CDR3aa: CASSMWTGTNFEKLFF
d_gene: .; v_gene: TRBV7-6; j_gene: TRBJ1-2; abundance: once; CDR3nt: TGTGCCAGCAGCTCCCAGGATCGCTACACCTTC; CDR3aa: CASSSQDRYTF
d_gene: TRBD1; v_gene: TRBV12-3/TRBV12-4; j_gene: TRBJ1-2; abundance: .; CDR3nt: TGTGCCAGCAGTCTGACAGGGAACTATGGCTACACCTTC; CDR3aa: CASSLTGNYGYTF
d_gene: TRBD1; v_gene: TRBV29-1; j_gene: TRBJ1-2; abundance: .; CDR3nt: TGCAGCGTCCCCGGACAGGGGGCTGGTAACTATGGCTACACCTTC; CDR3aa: CSVPGQGAGNYGYTF
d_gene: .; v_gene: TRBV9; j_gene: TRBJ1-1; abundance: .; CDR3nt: TGTGCCAGCAGCGCCAGGACAGAAAACACTGAAGCTTTCTTT; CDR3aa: CASSARTENTEAFF
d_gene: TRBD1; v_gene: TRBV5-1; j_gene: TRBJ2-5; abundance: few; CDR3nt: TGCGCCAGCAGGGCGACAGGGGAAGAGACCCAGTACTTC; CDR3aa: CASRATGEETQYF
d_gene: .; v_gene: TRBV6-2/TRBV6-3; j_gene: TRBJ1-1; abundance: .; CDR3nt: TGTGCCAGCAGTTACATGGACAAGGGGACTGAAGCTTTCTTT; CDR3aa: CASSYMDKGTEAFF
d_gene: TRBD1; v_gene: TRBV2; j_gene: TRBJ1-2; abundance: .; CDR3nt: TGTGCCAGTAGACCGGGACAGGGAAGCGGCGGCTACACCTTC; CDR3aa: CASRPGQGSGGYTF
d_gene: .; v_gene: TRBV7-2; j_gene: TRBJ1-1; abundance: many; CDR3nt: TGTGCCAGCAGCTTAACAGAGAACACTGAAGCTTTCTTT; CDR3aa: CASSLTENTEAFF
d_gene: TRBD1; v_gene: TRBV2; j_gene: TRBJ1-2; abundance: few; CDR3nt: TGTGCCAGCAGTGTAGCCAGGGGCAACCGGGACAGGATAAACTATGGCTACACCTTC; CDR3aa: CASSVARGNRDRINYGYTF
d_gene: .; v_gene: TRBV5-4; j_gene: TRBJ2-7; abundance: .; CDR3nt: TGTGCCAGCAGCTGGGAGACAGGTATCTCCTACGAGCAGTACTTC; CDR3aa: CASSWETGISYEQYF
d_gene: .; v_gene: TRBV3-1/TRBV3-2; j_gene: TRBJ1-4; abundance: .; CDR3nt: TGTGCCAGCAGCCAAGATCGAGGGTACCAAAAACTGTTTTTT; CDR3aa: CASSQDRGYQKLFF
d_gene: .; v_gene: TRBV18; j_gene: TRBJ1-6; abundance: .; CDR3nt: TGTGCCAGCTCTCCGGAGGGTATGGATTCACCCCTCCACTTT; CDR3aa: CASSPEGMDSPLHF
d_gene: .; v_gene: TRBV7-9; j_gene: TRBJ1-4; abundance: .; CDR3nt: TGTGCCAGCAGCTCAAGGACTGATAATGAAAAACTGTTTTTT; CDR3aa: CASSSRTDNEKLFF
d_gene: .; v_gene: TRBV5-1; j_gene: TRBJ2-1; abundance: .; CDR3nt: TGCGCCAGCAGCTTGGATGCGGGATTGGGCATGTTTAAAGATGAGCAGTTCTTC; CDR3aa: CASSLDAGLGMFKDEQFF
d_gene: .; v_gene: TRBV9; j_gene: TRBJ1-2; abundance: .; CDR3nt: TGTGCCAGCAGCCCGGTGGAGGGGTCCTATGGCTACACCTTC; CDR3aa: CASSPVEGSYGYTF
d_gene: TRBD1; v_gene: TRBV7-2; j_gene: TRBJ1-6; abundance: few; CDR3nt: TGTGCCAGCAGCACCACCCAGGGGGTCGACTTCTCACCCCTCCACTTT; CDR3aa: CASSTTQGVDFSPLHF
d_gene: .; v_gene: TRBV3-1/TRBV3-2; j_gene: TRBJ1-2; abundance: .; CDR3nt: TGTGCCAGCAGCCTACAGTTGACCTACACCTTC; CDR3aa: CASSLQLTYTF